This TCR beta chain was captured in a study of cytomegalovirus exposure and HLA in healthy donors. Method: immunoSEQ multiplex PCR; TCRdb's copy keeps in-frame clones and lacks some. This sample carries over 150,000 clones, about 86% of them seen once, and the ten largest clones take roughly 6%. The CDR3 covers 12 residues. V shed 7 bases, J shed 4 bases, and the junction held 3 bases outside the gene matches. Germline V CDR1 and CDR2: SQVTM, ANQGSEA. This clone was seen once. The receptor was derived from a woman aged 25 to 39 in good health and CMV-seronegative. The chain recombines TRBV29-1 with TRBJ2-1; 8 bases fit TRBD1. The sequencing sample was made of PBMCs. The CDR3 coding sequence is TGCAGCGGGGGGACAGGTTACAATGAGCAGTTCTTC. Amino acids: CSGGTGYNEQFF.